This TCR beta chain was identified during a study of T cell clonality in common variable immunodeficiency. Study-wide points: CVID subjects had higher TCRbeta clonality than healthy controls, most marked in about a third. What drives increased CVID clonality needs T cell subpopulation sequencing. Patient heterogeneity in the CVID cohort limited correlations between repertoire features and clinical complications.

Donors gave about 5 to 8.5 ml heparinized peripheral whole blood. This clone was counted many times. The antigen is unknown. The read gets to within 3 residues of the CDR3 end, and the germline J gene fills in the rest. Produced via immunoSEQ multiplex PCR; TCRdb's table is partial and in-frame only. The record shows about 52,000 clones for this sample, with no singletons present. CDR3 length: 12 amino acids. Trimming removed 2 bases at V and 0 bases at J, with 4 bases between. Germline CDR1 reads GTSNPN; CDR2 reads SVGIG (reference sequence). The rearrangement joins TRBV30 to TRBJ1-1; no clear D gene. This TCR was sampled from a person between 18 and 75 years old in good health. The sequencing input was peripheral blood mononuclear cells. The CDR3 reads CAWSRVNTEAFF. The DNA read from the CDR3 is TGTGCCTGGAGTAGGGTGAACACTGAA.